This T cell receptor (beta chain) was found in a study of blood T cells in healthy people across ages. Trimming removed 4 bases from V and 2 bases from J, with 16 bases in between. The CDR3 runs 15 residues. CDR1 is SGHRS and CDR2 is YFSETQ in the germline V gene. This clonotype was observed a handful of times. Its antigen is currently unknown. Whole-study results and caveats: When one million T cells were used, diversity estimates were thought to be underestimates.

Primers used in a second PCR of about 6 to 11 cycles were a sample-barcoded 5' primer and a J-beta primer mix. TCRdb ran MiXCR on the 5' RACE reads and lists one entry per CDR3 protein. The sample has approximately 580,000 distinct CDR3 sequences, approximately 25% seen once. These data were also reused for a study on T cells of mothers and their children.

The specimen sequenced was blood. V is TRBV5-1 and J is TRBJ2-7; tentative D call: TRBD2 (6 bases). The TCR originated in a boy between 10 and 17 years old in good health. The CDR3, as DNA: TGCGCCAGCAGCGGCGGCGCGGGACCTCCCTACGAGCAGTACTTC. As protein: CASSGGAGPPYEQYF.